This is a list of T cell receptor beta chains from one sample in a study of blood T cell repertoires in COVID-19. This table comes from immunoSEQ multiplex PCR, and its TCRdb copy is limited to in-frame clones, with some not included. The sample lists 44,000 or so clones; nearly 70% were seen once. Material: peripheral blood. The source of these receptors is a man at least 80 years old with acute or convalescent COVID-19. The CDR3 runs from the conserved cysteine through the conserved F or W. The D gene is left open where the match is weak. The size field is filled for only some rows; it gives once, few, many or a size class.

D gene,J gene,V gene,clone size,CDR3 DNA,CDR3 protein
-,TRBJ1-1,TRBV6-2/TRBV6-3,once,TGTGCCAGCAGTTACAAAGCGGAGAACACTGAAGCTTTCTTT,CASSYKAENTEAFF
-,TRBJ1-1,TRBV15,-,TGTGCCACCTCTCTCAGGGGTGGCTATACTGAAGCTTTCTTT,CATSLRGGYTEAFF
-,TRBJ1-2,TRBV18,-,TGTGCCAGCTCACCACCGGCAGGGGCTTCCTATGGCTACACCTTC,CASSPPAGASYGYTF
-,TRBJ1-2,TRBV11-2,-,TGTGCCAGCAGCTTGAAGTCAGATACTAACTATGGCTACACCTTC,CASSLKSDTNYGYTF
-,TRBJ1-2,TRBV6-5,-,TGTGCCAGCAGTCCCCGGGTTAACTATGGCTACACCTTC,CASSPRVNYGYTF
TRBD2,TRBJ2-5,TRBV7-6,-,TGTGCCAGCAGCCCCGGCGGGGGGTTACTTCAAGAGACCCAGTACTTC,CASSPGGGLLQETQYF
TRBD1,TRBJ2-3,TRBV30,few,TGTGCCTGGAGTACCCAGGGACAGGGGACGCAGTATTTT,CAWSTQGQGTQYF
-,TRBJ1-5,TRBV28,-,TGTGCCAGCAGACTCACAGGGTCAAGGACCCAGCATTTT,CASRLTGSRTQHF
-,TRBJ1-4,TRBV29-1,-,TGCAGCGTCGGCCAGAGGCCTAATGAAAAACTGTTTTTT,CSVGQRPNEKLFF
TRBD2,TRBJ2-3,TRBV19,few,TGTGCCAGTAGGAAGACTAGCGCCTCAGCAGATACGCAGTATTTT,CASRKTSASADTQYF
-,TRBJ1-1,TRBV19,medium-sized,TGTGCCAGTAGTACAGGGGTGAACACTGAAGCTTTCTTT,CASSTGVNTEAFF
TRBD1,TRBJ1-3,TRBV7-9,once,TGTGCCAGCGCTCTGACAGGGGAGGGGAACACCATATATTTT,CASALTGEGNTIYF
-,TRBJ1-2,TRBV28,-,TGTGCCAGCAGTCCCCTCATTGAGGGCTACACCTTC,CASSPLIEGYTF
-,TRBJ1-2,TRBV12-3/TRBV12-4,-,TGTGCCAGCAGTCCGGGACTTATAGATGGCTACACCTTC,CASSPGLIDGYTF
-,TRBJ1-6,TRBV20-1,-,TGCAGTGCTAGTGGTTCGGGCTCCTATAATTCACCCCTCCACTTT,CSASGSGSYNSPLHF
-,TRBJ1-1,TRBV2,-,TGTGCCATTATAGTGGACACGACGTGGACTGAAGCTTTCTTT,CAIIVDTTWTEAFF
-,TRBJ1-1,TRBV6-5,-,TGTGCCAGCAGCCGGGACATCATGAACACTGAAGCTTTCTTT,CASSRDIMNTEAFF
-,TRBJ1-5,TRBV24-1,-,TGTGCCACCAGTGACGGGTATAGCAATCAGCCCCAGCATTTT,CATSDGYSNQPQHF
TRBD1,TRBJ2-5,TRBV5-1,-,TGCGCCAGCAGCTTGGCCAGGGGGCGAGAGACCCAGTACTTC,CASSLARGRETQYF
-,TRBJ2-5,TRBV7-6,-,TGTGCCAGCAGCTTAGCCGGGAGAAAAGAGACCCAGTACTTC,CASSLAGRKETQYF
-,TRBJ2-5,TRBV10-3,-,TGTGCCATCAGTGAGTCGAGCGAGACCCAGTACTTC,CAISESSETQYF
-,TRBJ1-1,TRBV12-3/TRBV12-4,-,TGTGCCAGCAGACTCTCAGGGGACGGACGAGCTTTCTTT,CASRLSGDGRAFF
TRBD2,TRBJ2-5,TRBV11-2,-,TGTGCCAGCAGTAGCGGGAGGCGAAAAGAGACCCAGTACTTC,CASSSGRRKETQYF
-,TRBJ1-3,TRBV18,-,TGTGCCAGCTCACTGACAGGTTCGTTCTCTGGAAACACCATATATTTT,CASSLTGSFSGNTIYF
-,TRBJ2-2,TRBV29-1,few,TGCAGCGTTGGGTCAGCGTTGGGCGGGGAGCTGTTTTTT,CSVGSALGGELFF
TRBD1,TRBJ1-1,TRBV30,-,TGTGCCTGGGTTTCGGCACAGGGGCAGAACACTGAAGCTTTCTTT,CAWVSAQGQNTEAFF
TRBD2,TRBJ2-2,TRBV7-6,-,TGTGCCAGCAGCTCGACTAGCGGGAGGAACACCGGGGAGCTGTTTTTT,CASSSTSGRNTGELFF
TRBD2,TRBJ2-1,TRBV9,-,TGTGCCAGCAGCGCCACAGGCGGACTAGCGGGAGGGCCTTTCCGGGGTGAGCAGTTCTTC,CASSATGGLAGGPFRGEQFF
-,TRBJ2-3,TRBV9,-,TGTGCCAGCAGCGTAGGTCTGCTAGCCGATACGCAGTATTTT,CASSVGLLADTQYF
TRBD1,TRBJ1-1,TRBV7-8,few,TGTGCCAGCAGCTCCTTAACAGGGGCACTCGCGGCTTTCTTT,CASSSLTGALAAFF
-,TRBJ2-3,TRBV27,-,TGTGCCAGCAGTTTGGGCTACCTCACAGATACGCAGTATTTT,CASSLGYLTDTQYF
TRBD2,TRBJ2-7,TRBV29-1,-,TGCAGCGCCCAAGGACTAGCGGGGACCTCCTACGAGCAGTACTTC,CSAQGLAGTSYEQYF
-,TRBJ1-5,TRBV2,-,TGTGCCAGCAAGGAGGGGCGGAATCAGCCCCAGCATTTT,CASKEGRNQPQHF